The T cell receptor beta chain under discussion was sequenced for a study of identical twins. CDR3 length: 16 amino acids. Germline CDR1 and CDR2: DFQATT and SNEGSKA (reference sequence). V lost 3 bases to trimming and J lost 7 bases; unmatched junction nucleotides: 10. In its sample, this clonotype was seen a few times. A universal primer site came from template switching; cDNA carried unique molecular identifiers. TCRdb processed the 5' RACE reads anew with MiXCR; each CDR3 protein has one entry. The sample lists fewer than 550,000 distinct CDR3 sequences; 12% to 15% were seen once. These data were also reused for a study on yellow fever vaccine responses in identical twins.

Material: CD4+ T cells sorted from blood. The TCR sequence derives from a woman aged 18-29 years in good health. The rearrangement uses TRBV20-1 and TRBJ2-1, with 12 positions matching TRBD2. The CDR3 reads CSASGASGRAGNEQFF. The CDR3 nucleotides read TGCAGTGCTAGTGGGGCTAGCGGGAGGGCCGGGAATGAGCAGTTCTTC.